The entry below describes one T cell receptor (beta chain). Its matching antigen is unknown. Combining a sample-barcoded 5' primer with a J-beta primer mix, a second PCR ran for about 7 to 11 cycles. Each cDNA molecule, via a template-switch adaptor with 12 random nucleotides, was tagged. TCRdb re-derived calls from the 5' RACE reads in MiXCR, one entry per CDR3 protein. The table records about 670,000 distinct CDR3 sequences, roughly half of them present only once. CDR1 is SGHDN, CDR2 FVKESK, per germline. The V end was cut by 1 base, the J end by 7 bases, with 13 bases between. This CDR3 region has 15 residues. RNA extraction gave at least 5.5 micrograms of total RNA per sample. The data were taken from a study of blood T cells in healthy people across ages. General study points: Per million T cells, the diversity of TCR beta decreased roughly linearly as age advanced. Donor CMV status, an unknown factor, possibly confounded changes in expanded clonotypes.

Specimen: blood. This clonotype was obtained from a woman of 80 years or more in good health. The chain carries TRBV14 and TRBJ1-4; D uncertain. The CDR3 spells CASSQVRGKGEKLFF. DNA for the CDR3: TGTGCCAGCAGCCAAGTACGGGGAAAAGGTGAAAAACTGTTTTTT.